These 27 T cell receptor beta chains share one sample of origin, sequenced in a study of cytomegalovirus exposure and HLA in healthy donors. Primers: 60 Vbeta forward and 13 Jbeta reverse. Libraries were prepared by immunoSEQ multiplex PCR; TCRdb keeps only in-frame clonotypes and omits some of them. The sample carries some 110,000 clones, 74% recorded once. The specimen sequenced was PBMCs. Receptor source: a man under 40 in good health and CMV-seropositive.

V usage is TRBV5-1 and J usage is TRBJ2-1; 10 nucleotides line up with TRBD1. The CDR3 covers 14 residues. The germline V gene has CDR1 SGHRS and CDR2 YFSETQ. Trimming took 6 bases from V and 9 from J; bases not matched to a gene: 9. The CDR3 loop reads CASNTGTGAIEQFF. In nucleotides, the CDR3 is TGCGCCAGCAATACCGGGACAGGGGCCATTGAGCAGTTCTTC.

This clone has only one observation. The rearrangement links TRBV5-4 to TRBJ1-2; no firm D call. This CDR3 contains 14 residues. The V end lost 0 bases, the J end lost 3 bases, and 9 bases lay between the germline ends. Germline V gene lookup returns CDR1 SGHNT and CDR2 YYREEE (reference sequence). Here the CDR3 reads CASSLEREDYGYTF. DNA for the CDR3: TGTGCCAGCAGCTTGGAACGGGAGGACTATGGCTACACCTTC. The full variable domain, its missing parts supplied by reference TRBV5-4 and TRBJ1-2, is ETGVTQSPTHLIKTRGQQVTLRCSSQSGHNTVSWYQQALGQGPQFIFQYYREEENGRGNFPPRFSGLQFPNYSSELNVNALELDDSALYLCASSLEREDYGYTFGSGTRLTVV.

The rearrangement links TRBV5-4 to TRBJ2-3; D gene unclear. Germline CDR1 reads SGHNT; CDR2 reads YYREEE (reference sequence). This CDR3 is built from 14 residues. Trimming pared 4 bases from V and 1 base from J, leaving 10 bases between. The CDR3 spells CASSRQTGTDTQYF. CDR3 sequence (DNA): TGTGCCAGCAGCAGGCAGACTGGCACAGATACGCAGTATTTT.

In this sample, this clone turned up a few times. This chain uses TRBV30 with TRBJ1-5, with D hard to call. The germline V gene has CDR1 GTSNPN and CDR2 SVGIG (reference sequence). V lost 1 base to trimming and J lost 2 bases, with 9 bases between them. This CDR3 contains 14 residues. In nucleotides, the CDR3 is TGTGCCTGGAGTGCGGGTAGAGGCAATCAGCCCCAGCATTTT. It yields the protein CAWSAGRGNQPQHF. The entire variable domain, with the rest obtained from reference TRBV30 and TRBJ1-5, is as follows: SQTIHQWPATLVQPVGSPLSLECTVEGTSNPNLYWYRQAAGRGLQLLFYSVGIGQISSEVPQNLSASRPQDRQFILSSKKLLLSDSGFYLCAWSAGRGNQPQHFGDGTRLSIL.

V is TRBV5-4 and J is TRBJ2-5, with 11 bases that match TRBD1. Germline CDR1 is SGHNT and CDR2 is YYREEE (reference sequence). Trimming cost V 4 bases and J 5 bases; bases outside gene matches: 7. This CDR3 spans 15 amino acids. The chain's CDR3 is CASSRGQGVEETQYF. The CDR3 coding sequence is TGTGCCAGCAGCAGGGGACAGGGGGTCGAGGAGACCCAGTACTTC.

The chain links TRBV4-2 to TRBJ1-2; 7 bases align to TRBD1. CDR1 is LGHNA and CDR2 is YNFKEQ in the germline V gene. V lost 0 bases, J lost 4 bases, and 2 bases stayed unmatched. The CDR3 is made up of 14 amino acids. DNA for the CDR3: TGTGCCAGCAGCCAAGACAGGGGGGCCTATGGCTACACCTTC. Residues: CASSQDRGAYGYTF.

The rearrangement joins TRBV7-7 to TRBJ1-6; 7 bases are a match to TRBD1. V lost 5 bases to trimming and J lost 9 bases; unmatched junction nucleotides: 10. Germline loops: CDR1 SSHAT, CDR2 FNYEAQ (reference sequence). The CDR3 is made up of 15 amino acids. CDR3 DNA sequence: TGTGCCAGCAGCAACGACAGGGCCTTCCCTTCACCCCTCCACTTT. Protein product: CASSNDRAFPSPLHF.

This clone has just one count. The chain employs TRBV19 and TRBJ1-5, with 12 bases that match TRBD1. The CDR3 runs 19 residues. Per the germline V gene, CDR1 is LNHDA and CDR2 is SQIVND (reference sequence). V was pared by 7 bases and J by 5 bases, with 18 bases of the junction left unmatched. The CDR3 DNA follows: TGTGCCAGTACCTCGCTTGGGACAGGGGGCGGGGGCGTGGATCAGCCCCAGCATTTT. Residues: CASTSLGTGGGGVDQPQHF.

The chain employs TRBV5-1 and TRBJ2-1; 12 bases align to TRBD1. CDR3 size: 16 residues. Germline CDR1 is SGHRS and CDR2 is YFSETQ. V lost 7 bases, J lost 7 bases, and 12 bases stayed unmatched. The CDR3 DNA follows: TGCGCCAGCGGTACGTCGGGACAGGGGGCTTGGAATGAGCAGTTCTTC. Translated: CASGTSGQGAWNEQFF.

This chain uses TRBV5-1 with TRBJ1-1; no clear D gene. Trimming shortened V by 1 base and J by 1 base, and 11 bases separated the two germline ends. Per the germline V gene, CDR1 is SGHRS and CDR2 is YFSETQ. The length of the CDR3 is 15 residues. DNA for the CDR3: TGCGCCAGCAGCTTGAGCCGGGTTGGGAACACTGAAGCTTTCTTT. Protein sequence: CASSLSRVGNTEAFF. The full variable domain, in which reference TRBV5-1 and TRBJ1-1 provide the parts outside the CDR3, is KAGVTQTPRYLIKTRGQQVTLSCSPISGHRSVSWYQQTPGQGLQFLFEYFSETQRNKGNFPGRFSGRQFSNSRSEMNVSTLELGDSALYLCASSLSRVGNTEAFFGQGTRLTVV.

The chain joins TRBV5-6 to TRBJ2-5; 7 bases agree with TRBD1. With 4 bases clipped from V and 6 bases from J, the junction kept 6 bases outside the gene matches. CDR3 size: 13 residues. Germline values: CDR1 SGHDT, CDR2 YYEEEE. Here the CDR3 reads CASSRAGGQTQYF. CDR3 sequence (DNA): TGTGCCAGCAGCCGGGCAGGGGGACAGACCCAGTACTTC.

This clone was seen a handful of times. The rearrangement links TRBV2 to TRBJ1-4; D not certain. V lost 3 bases, J lost 0 bases, and 8 bases lay in between. This CDR3 is 15 amino acids long. CDR1 is SNHLY and CDR2 is FYNNEI in the germline V gene. The chain's CDR3 is CASSDYRSTNEKLFF. CDR3 DNA sequence: TGTGCCAGCAGTGATTACAGATCAACTAATGAAAAACTGTTTTTT.

This rearrangement joins TRBV14 to TRBJ1-3; 7 bases match TRBD1. The germline V gene has CDR1 SGHDN and CDR2 FVKESK. The CDR3 has 13 residues. Losses at the gene ends were 5 bases for V and 2 bases for J; bases not matched to a gene: 0. CDR3 region: CASSGTAGNTIYF. In DNA, the CDR3 is TGTGCCAGCAGCGGGACAGCTGGAAACACCATATATTTT.

Only a few counts were recorded for this clone. The chain recombines TRBV7-9 with TRBJ1-6, with 7 bases aligning to TRBD1. V shed 5 bases, J shed 2 bases, and the junction held 9 bases outside the gene matches. The germline V gene encodes CDR1 SEHNR and CDR2 FQNEAQ (reference sequence). The CDR3 runs to 17 residues. The CDR3 loop reads CASSPRQGGTYNSPLHF. DNA for the CDR3: TGTGCCAGCAGCCCTAGACAGGGCGGGACCTATAATTCACCCCTCCACTTT.

This clone has just a few counts. This chain uses TRBV10-3 with TRBJ1-1; possibly TRBD1 for D (6 bases). V was shortened by 1 base and J by 5 bases, with 8 bases between the two germline ends. Germline CDR1 ENHRY, CDR2 SYGVKD. The CDR3 runs to 13 residues. As DNA, the CDR3 is TGTGCCATCAGTGAGTACCAGGGGACTGAAGCTTTCTTT. Translated, it gives CAISEYQGTEAFF.

V and J are TRBV5-4 and TRBJ1-1, with 8 bases identical to TRBD1. The CDR3 length is 15 residues. J lost 11 bases, V lost 4 bases, and 16 bases had no gene match. Germline-derived CDR1 and CDR2 are SGHNT and YYREEE (reference sequence). This CDR3 is CASSTPRDRGEGAFF. CDR3 DNA: TGTGCCAGCAGCACCCCCCGCGACAGGGGCGAAGGTGCTTTCTTT.

Remarks on this clone: Given the absence of the conserved phenylalanine or tryptophan at the CDR3 end, a read error is likely. The rearrangement links TRBV7-2 to TRBJ1-6; TRBD1 matches at 7 bases. The CDR3 is made up of 14 amino acids. Germline-derived CDR1 and CDR2 are SGHTA and FQGNSA. J was trimmed by 7 bases and V by 5 bases; bases with no gene match: 5. The CDR3 here is CASSNRGSNSPLHI. DNA of the CDR3: TGTGCCAGCAGCAACAGGGGCTCAAATTCACCCCTCCACATT.

This clone was detected a few times. V usage is TRBV15 and J usage is TRBJ1-5; 10 bases are shared with TRBD1. Looked up from germline, CDR1 is LNHNV and CDR2 is YYDKDF (reference sequence). This CDR3 spans 15 amino acids. V was pared by 4 bases and J by 5 bases, with 5 bases of the junction left unmatched. CDR3 sequence reads: CATSTGQGQDQPQHF. Written as DNA, the CDR3 is TGTGCCACCAGCACGGGACAGGGGCAGGATCAGCCCCAGCATTTT.

In its sample, this clone was seen once. CDR3 coding DNA: TGTGCCAGTAGTATAGGTTCTCCCGCTGAAGCTTTCTTT. Its translation: CASSIGSPAEAFF. The genes are TRBV19 and TRBJ1-1; no reliable D call. CDR1 and CDR2 (germline): LNHDA, SQIVND (reference sequence). The CDR3 sequence is 13 residues long. V lost 1 base and J lost 6, with 9 bases in between.

The gene calls are TRBV2 and TRBJ1-1, with D possibly matching TRBD1 (5 bases). The CDR3 covers 12 residues. The V gene lost 6 bases and the J gene lost 0 bases, with 5 bases spanning the gap. The germline V gene encodes CDR1 SNHLY and CDR2 FYNNEI. CDR3 sequence: CASRGLNTEAFF. The CDR3 region has the DNA TGTGCCAGCAGGGGGCTGAACACTGAAGCTTTCTTT.

The chain recombines TRBV27 with TRBJ2-2, with 8 bases that match TRBD1. V shed 10 bases and J 3 bases; nucleotides not matched to a gene: 7. This CDR3 has 14 amino acids. The germline CDR1 and CDR2 sequences are MNHEY and SMNVEV (reference sequence). The CDR3 bases are TGTGCCATCAGGCAGGGGGCTTACACCGGGGAGCTGTTTTTT. Translating it yields CAIRQGAYTGELFF.

This clone has just a few counts. J is TRBJ1-2 and V is TRBV9, with a weak D call TRBD1 (5 bases). CDR3 length: 16 amino acids. V was shortened by 0 bases and J by 5 bases, with 17 bases between the two germline ends. Germline assignment: CDR1 SGDLS and CDR2 YYNGEE. The CDR3 DNA sequence: TGTGCCAGCAGCGTAGGGCAGGGTTCTATTCGGTATGGCTACACCTTC. Protein product: CASSVGQGSIRYGYTF.

In regard to this clone: A read error may account for a junction end that differs from germline. This chain joins TRBV7-2 and TRBJ1-2; perhaps TRBD1 as D (5 bases). Germline loops: CDR1 SGHTA, CDR2 FQGNSA. This CDR3 has 17 amino acids. CDR3 residues: CASSLVGGAATNYGYPF. The CDR3 nucleotides are TGTGCCAGCAGCTTAGTGGGAGGGGCCGCCACCAACTATGGCTACCCCTTC.

CDR3 region: CASLVTGTDTQYF. In DNA, the CDR3 is TGTGCCTCACTAGTGACGGGAACAGATACGCAGTATTTT. This chain connects TRBV30 to TRBJ2-3, with D maybe TRBD2 (5 bases). CDR3 size: 13 residues. V shed 7 bases and J shed 3 bases, with 14 bases lying between them. Germline V gene data show CDR1 as GTSNPN and CDR2 as SVGIG (reference sequence).

J is TRBJ1-2 and V is TRBV27; 8 nucleotides agree with TRBD1. The CDR3 totals 13 residues. The V gene end was trimmed by 2 bases and the J gene end by 6 bases; junction bases not matched to a gene: 2. Germline CDR1 and CDR2: MNHEY and SMNVEV (reference sequence). The CDR3 DNA reads TGTGCCAGCAGTTTACAGGGGGCGGATGGCTACACCTTC. Its translation is CASSLQGADGYTF.

Only one count was recorded for this clone. The chain has TRBV27 and TRBJ2-1, with 9 positions matching TRBD2. The CDR3 length is 16 residues. V lost 2 bases and J lost 4; bases outside the gene matches: 6. CDR1 is MNHEY and CDR2 is SMNVEV in the germline V gene (reference sequence). CDR3 residues: CASSLVAAGGYNEQFF. The CDR3, as DNA: TGTGCCAGCAGTTTAGTTGCAGCGGGGGGATACAATGAGCAGTTCTTC.

The J gene is TRBJ2-2, the V gene TRBV6-4, with 11 positions matching TRBD1. Germline CDR1 MRHNA, CDR2 SNTAGT. Losses at the gene ends were 0 bases for V and 6 bases for J; bases not matched to a gene: 0. The CDR3 is 15 amino acids. CDR3 sequence (DNA): TGTGCCAGCAGTGACTCGGACAGGGGGCCCGGGGAGCTGTTTTTT. As protein: CASSDSDRGPGELFF.